This TCR beta chain derives from a study of CD4 T cells in relation to SARS-CoV-2 and coronaviruses (dated by TCRdb to the early 2020s). Regarding the study in general: Across all 12 patients in the convalescent cohort, the median age was roughly 38 years, with a range of roughly 21 to 75 years. The roughly twelve convalescent patients included 8 males and 4 females; two subjects were Hispanic. At the level of individual TCR clonotypes, the study evaluated whether memory CD4+ T cells crossreact between the spike proteins of SARS-CoV-2 and those of common cold coronaviruses. The Adaptive Biotechnologies TCR-sequencing kit was used for samples from a few pre-COVID donors and for the naive versus memory experiments, whereas the other data were Illumina-based. A different, Illumina-based TCR-beta assay was used to sequence expansion assays from other donors in the study. Patient-derived lymphoblastoid cell lines were used to map the HLA restriction of shared crossreactive spike epitopes. What the research found in general, with its limitations: Because no donor provided both pre-pandemic and post-infection samples, tracing the source of pre-existing responses was limited. Compared with monoreactive clones, crossreactive clones had significantly weaker SARS-CoV-2-driven expansion, a result consistent with antigenic imprinting. Since the crossreactivity analysis centred on spike protein, crossreactivity against other viral proteins was not assessed. Naive versus memory sequencing indicated that memory recall responses, rather than primary responses primed during culture, are detected by the assay. Roughly 64% of donors had memory CD4+ clonotypes that crossrecognized SARS-CoV-2 and at least one common cold coronavirus spike. Small numbers of patients and of tested TCRs limited the study.

To separate naive from memory CD4+ T cells, cryopreserved PBMCs first underwent CD4 enrichment and then EasySep naive CD4+ T cell enrichment. PBMCs were isolated from leukapheresis product or whole blood by Ficoll-Paque PLUS gradient centrifugation. PBMCs were either cryopreserved at -140 degrees C or used fresh in the expansion assay. The QIAamp Micro DNA Kit was used to extract genomic DNA from the CD4+ T cells. CDR1 and CDR2 are read off the germline V gene as SNHLY and FYNNEI. V has 7 bases trimmed and J has 4 bases trimmed; junction bases matching no gene number 7. The CDR3 has 15 amino acids, counting the end cysteine and phenylalanine. Just the 45-base CDR3 DNA is kept, in frame starting at base 1. This clone was detected only a few times. Its antigen is not yet known. One base away there is no much larger clone; base qualities are not given. Uncultured naive and memory CD4+ T cell DNA received deep-resolution immunoSEQ TCR-beta sequencing. The authors' pipeline ran thus. During preprocessing, nonproductive sequences were discarded, as were any CDR3s that did not begin with C, did not end with F or W, or were shorter than 7 amino acids. Cultured and uncultured naive and memory CD4+ repertoires were searched for CDR3s previously identified as spike- and CEF-reactive. Pairwise Levenshtein distance, computed with the stringdist R package after three terminal residues were trimmed from each end, was used as the measure of CDR3 homology. Sourced from immuneACCESS, this table was stored by TCRdb with only in-frame sequences that have V and J called. A share of the clones is absent; for the studies checked, an unresolved V gene accounts for under half, and the remainder has no known explanation. V and J calls and clone size follow that table, whereas D and trimming were derived from the DNA. For this sample there are tens of thousands of clones; 80% to 90% appear just once. 3.1% of the sample is taken by the ten largest.

The sample comprised memory CD4+ T cells from PBMCs. According to the study, the label for this sample's cell subset or site signals: memory (non-naive) CD4+ T cells. This clonotype was sampled from an adult with COVID-19. The chain is assembled from TRBV2 and TRBJ2-2; TRBD1 agrees with 9 junctional bases. The DNA sequence reads TGTGCCAGCACAGACCGGGACAGGGTCACCGGGGAGCTGTTTTTT. This gives the protein CASTDRDRVTGELFF.